Included here is one T cell receptor beta chain sequence, with context. Its antigen remains undetermined. The input lacks base qualities; no much larger clone sits a single base away. The sample comes from a study of patients and donors after allogeneic stem cell transplantation (dated by TCRdb to 2020 to 2021). Receptor amplification or capture employed RT-PCR. Sequencing instrument: NextSeq 550. TCRdb handled the public reads itself, with Q25 trimming in fastp and clone calling in MiXCR, and kept productive beta chains. One record per CDR3 amino acid sequence lists the most common genes and DNA. In all, the sample holds some 960,000 distinct CDR3 sequences, and roughly 18% of those were seen once. The ten largest account for 6% of the sample. From the cysteine through the phenylalanine, the CDR3 covers 16 amino acids. Left in the record is the CDR3 DNA by itself, 48 bases read in frame from the first base. As encoded in the germline V gene (reference sequence), CDR1 is SEHNR while CDR2 is FQNEAQ. V is reduced by 3 bases and J by 1 base, leaving a spacing of 16 bases between them.

The source is a human donor who was either an allogeneic HSCT recipient or a stem cell or donor lymphocyte infusion donor (not recorded which). It is not recorded whose cells these are; they may come from a transplant donor. The sequencing input was blood, either unsorted or a sorted T cell fraction (not recorded which). The V and J segments used are TRBV7-9 and TRBJ2-7; TRBD2 might be the D gene, on 6 matching bases. The bases are TGTGCCAGCAGCTTTGCGGCGGGGATGATATCCTACGAGCAGTACTTC. Protein translation: CASSFAAGMISYEQYF.